This entry lists 23 T cell receptor beta chains sequenced from one sample in a study of response to subunit inactivated influenza vaccine. TCRdb reanalysed the RT-PCR reads using MiXCR and keeps one entry per CDR3 protein. The sample includes roughly 650,000 distinct CDR3 sequences, 14% of them seen just once. The source was PBMCs from blood, collected around 15 days before vaccination. The origin of the receptors is a man in his fifties or sixties who received an inactivated influenza vaccine.

The genes are TRBV6-4 and TRBJ1-2; perhaps TRBD1 as D (6 bases). The V and J ends lost 2 bases and 2 bases respectively, with 6 bases between them. The CDR3 consists of 13 residues. Germline CDR1 and CDR2: MRHNA and SNTAGT. The CDR3 loop reads CASSDQGNYGYTF. CDR3 DNA: TGTGCCAGCAGTGACCAGGGGAACTATGGCTACACCTTC.

The chain recombines TRBV5-5 with TRBJ2-5; TRBD2 agrees at 7 bases. CDR1 and CDR2 from the germline V gene are SGHKS and YYEKEE (reference sequence). There are 14 residues in the CDR3. With V trimmed by 6 bases and J by 5 bases, 10 bases remained unmatched. The CDR3 sequence is CASNSPGGRETQYF. In nucleotides, the CDR3 is TGTGCCAGCAACTCCCCGGGGGGAAGGGAGACCCAGTACTTC.

This clonotype was detected only a few times. Germline and junction disagree at one end, which may indicate a read error. The chain employs TRBV20-1 and TRBJ1-6, with D hard to call. From germline, CDR1 is DFQATT and CDR2 SNEGSKA (reference sequence). The CDR3 is 17 amino acids. The chain's CDR3 is CSAREPKIGLYISPLHF. CDR3 nucleotide sequence: TGCAGTGCTAGGGAACCCAAAATCGGCCTTTATATTTCACCCCTCCACTTT.

This chain links TRBV11-2 with TRBJ1-1; a weak D match, TRBD1 (5 bases). Trimming pared 3 bases from V and 0 bases from J, leaving 14 bases between. Germline CDR1 and CDR2: SGHAT and FQNNGV. This CDR3 is built from 16 residues. CDR3 protein: CASSFGPGVLNTEAFF. The CDR3 DNA follows: TGTGCCAGCAGCTTTGGCCCGGGGGTGTTGAACACTGAAGCTTTCTTT.

This clonotype was observed a handful of times. V is TRBV10-3 and J is TRBJ2-1; 10 nucleotides match TRBD2. Looked up from germline, CDR1 is ENHRY and CDR2 is SYGVKD. CDR3 length: 15 residues. The trim removed 2 bases at V and 8 bases at J, leaving 6 bases unmatched. The CDR3 DNA follows: TGTGCCATCAGTGAGGGGACTAGCGCGAGCGATGAGCAGTTCTTC. It is translated as CAISEGTSASDEQFF.

At least ten counts were recorded for this clonotype. V and J are TRBV3-1 and TRBJ2-1, with 9 bases identical to TRBD2. CDR3 length: 17 residues. V shed 4 bases and J 5 bases; nucleotides not matched to a gene: 12. Germline lookup yields CDR1 LGHDT and CDR2 YNNKEL (reference sequence). The CDR3 spells CASSPGTSRPFDNEQFF. CDR3 nucleotide sequence: TGTGCCAGCAGCCCCGGGACTAGCAGACCGTTTGACAATGAGCAGTTCTTC.

This clonotype was observed a few times. This chain joins TRBV7-6 and TRBJ1-1; 8 bases fit TRBD1. The CDR3 runs 15 residues. The ends lost 1 base at V and 1 base at J; junction bases unmatched: 2. Germline lookup yields CDR1 SGHVS and CDR2 FNYEAQ. CDR3 sequence: CASSLGTGTNTEAFF. The CDR3 nucleotides read TGTGCCAGCAGCTTAGGGACAGGGACGAACACTGAAGCTTTCTTT.

V gene TRBV4-2 combines with J gene TRBJ2-2; 7 bases align to TRBD2. Germline V CDR1 and CDR2: LGHNA, YNFKEQ. Germline trimming cut 0 bases from V and 3 bases from J; bases unmatched to any gene: 4. The CDR3 is made up of 16 amino acids. In DNA form, the CDR3 reads TGTGCCAGCAGCCAAGATTTAGCGGGCCACACCGGGGAGCTGTTTTTT. Translated, it gives CASSQDLAGHTGELFF.

The chain links TRBV4-2 to TRBJ2-3, with TRBD1 matching over 8 bases. The germline CDR1 and CDR2 sequences are LGHNA and YNFKEQ. The length of the CDR3 is 14 residues. The J segment lost 2 bases and the V segment lost 4 bases, leaving 2 bases of the junction unmatched. Written as DNA, the CDR3 is TGTGCCAGCAGCCGGACAGGGTACACAGATACGCAGTATTTT. This sequence encodes CASSRTGYTDTQYF.

The sample holds many counts of this clonotype. Compared with germline, one end of the junction differs, possibly owing to a read error. V usage is TRBV7-8 and J usage is TRBJ2-7; 9 bases agree with TRBD2. Germline V CDR1 and CDR2: SGHVS, FQNEAQ. The CDR3 is made up of 14 amino acids. CDR3 sequence (DNA): TGTGCCAGCAGCCTAGCGGGGCAAGCCTACGAGCAGTACTTC. Its translation: CASSLAGQAYEQYF. Variable domain in full (rest from reference TRBV7-8 and TRBJ2-7): GAGVSQSPRYKVAKRGQDVALRCDPISGHVSLFWYQQALGQGPEFLTYFQNEAQLDKSGLPSDRFFAERPEGSVSTLKIQRTQQEDSAVYLCASSLAGQAYEQYFGPGTRLTVT.

This clonotype has just a few counts. CDR3 in amino acids: CASSLVGSGYTF. The CDR3 nucleotides read TGTGCCAGCAGCTTGGTAGGGTCTGGCTACACCTTC. The chain joins TRBV5-6 to TRBJ1-2, with no clear D. The CDR3 runs to 12 residues. Trimming removed 0 bases from V and 7 bases from J, with 7 bases in between. Germline CDR1 and CDR2: SGHDT and YYEEEE.

This clonotype was counted many times. The chain joins TRBV12-3 or TRBV12-4 to TRBJ1-2; D gene ambiguous. This CDR3 is 13 amino acids long. The germline V and J ends were trimmed by 2 bases and 5 bases, with 9 bases remaining between them. CDR3 in DNA: TGTGCCAGCAGTTTACCCGGTCCTTATGGCTACACCTTC. Translated, it gives CASSLPGPYGYTF.

The V and J genes are TRBV7-9 and TRBJ1-4, with D perhaps matching TRBD1 (6 bases). CDR1 is SEHNR, CDR2 FQNEAQ, per germline (reference sequence). Trimming removed 0 bases at V and 3 bases at J, with 8 bases between. The CDR3 loop spans 15 amino acids. CDR3 amino acids: CASSLAGQSNEKLFF. Here the CDR3 DNA reads TGTGCCAGCAGCTTAGCCGGACAGTCTAATGAAAAACTGTTTTTT.

The chain joins TRBV5-1 to TRBJ1-5; 9 positions match TRBD1. The CDR3 is 15 residues long. From germline, CDR1 is SGHRS and CDR2 YFSETQ. V was pared by 2 bases and J by 5 bases, with 5 bases of the junction left unmatched. CDR3 amino acids: CASSFGTGFDQPQHF. DNA for the CDR3: TGCGCCAGCAGCTTCGGGACAGGGTTCGATCAGCCCCAGCATTTT.

The rearrangement joins TRBV15 to TRBJ2-7, with a weak D call TRBD2 (7 bases). Trimming took off 4 bases at V and 0 bases at J, with 13 bases between the two ends. The CDR3 contains 15 residues. CDR1 and CDR2 (germline): LNHNV, YYDKDF (reference sequence). CDR3 bases: TGTGCCACCAGCACCAGGCGGGGGCCCTCCTACGAGCAGTACTTC. It codes for CATSTRRGPSYEQYF.

The V and J genes are TRBV5-1 and TRBJ2-4, with 9 bases fitting TRBD1. Unmatched junction bases numbered 5, after V lost 2 bases and J lost 5 bases. The CDR3 runs to 15 residues. Germline CDR1 is SGHRS and CDR2 is YFSETQ. The DNA for the CDR3 is TGCGCCAGCAGCTTCCGGGACAGGGACCAAAACATTCAGTACTTC. As protein: CASSFRDRDQNIQYF.

This clonotype has at least ten counts. This rearrangement joins TRBV10-3 to TRBJ2-7; the D gene is possibly TRBD1 (6 bases). The germline V gene encodes CDR1 ENHRY and CDR2 SYGVKD. V gave up 8 bases and J gave up 6 bases, with 17 bases separating them. The CDR3 is made up of 13 amino acids. The CDR3 sequence is CAIRWDTLSEQYF. In nucleotides, the CDR3 is TGTGCCATCCGTTGGGACACCCTGTCCGAGCAGTACTTC.

This clonotype was seen repeatedly, ten times or more. The chain employs TRBV28 and TRBJ2-2; 8 nucleotides match TRBD2. The CDR3 length is 14 residues. V lost 5 bases to trimming and J lost 5 bases; unmatched junction nucleotides: 4. Germline V gives CDR1 MDHEN, CDR2 SYDVKM. The CDR3 coding sequence is TGTGCCAGCAGTGGAACGGGAGGGACCGGGGAGCTGTTTTTT. It yields the protein CASSGTGGTGELFF.

The chain uses TRBV5-5 and TRBJ2-1, with a tentative D call TRBD2 (6 bases). Germline assignment: CDR1 SGHKS and CDR2 YYEKEE (reference sequence). The CDR3 runs to 15 residues. Deletions cut 2 bases from V and 6 bases from J, with 15 bases between. The CDR3 nucleotides are TGTGCCAGCAGCTTTTGGAGGGGCCTAGGCAATGAGCAGTTCTTC. Protein: CASSFWRGLGNEQFF.

This clonotype was detected only a few times. The chain has TRBV16 and TRBJ1-3; D is undetermined. The V end was cut by 1 base, the J end by 4 bases, with 11 bases between. Germline CDR1 reads KGHSY; CDR2 reads FQNENV. The CDR3 loop spans 15 amino acids. CDR3 sequence reads: CASSQLRHSGNTIYF. The CDR3 nucleotides are TGTGCCAGCAGCCAATTACGACATTCAGGAAACACCATATATTTT.

This clonotype was seen repeatedly, ten times or more. This sequence joins TRBV7-2 and TRBJ1-6; perhaps TRBD1 as D (5 bases). This CDR3 spans 12 amino acids. Per germline, CDR1 SGHTA and CDR2 FQGNSA. CDR3 loop: CAKPQDNSPLHF. The CDR3 DNA follows: TGTGCTAAACCACAGGATAATTCACCCCTCCACTTT.

The V gene is TRBV2, the J gene TRBJ2-3; the match to TRBD1 covers 12 bases. Germline V CDR1 and CDR2: SNHLY, FYNNEI. This CDR3 has 16 residues. The V gene end was trimmed by 4 bases and the J gene end by 5 bases; junction bases not matched to a gene: 7. The CDR3 reads CASSGDRGPAVDTQYF. CDR3 nucleotides: TGTGCCAGCAGTGGGGACAGGGGGCCGGCTGTAGATACGCAGTATTTT.

This clonotype was counted many times. The V call is TRBV9, the J call TRBJ2-3, with TRBD1 matching 9 bases. The length of the CDR3 is 16 residues. V lost 3 bases, J lost 4 bases, and 9 bases stayed unmatched. CDR1 is SGDLS and CDR2 is YYNGEE in the germline V gene. In DNA, the CDR3 is TGTGCCAGCAGCGCGTGGACAGGGGAAATCCCAGATACGCAGTATTTT. Protein sequence: CASSAWTGEIPDTQYF.